This T cell receptor (beta chain) was sequenced for a study of cytomegalovirus exposure and HLA in healthy donors. V lost 7 bases and J lost 2; bases outside the gene matches: 14. The CDR3 length is 16 residues. Per the germline V gene, CDR1 is SEHNR and CDR2 is FQNEAQ (reference sequence). Concerning this clone: Its antigen is not identified.

The PCR ran on 60 Vbeta and 13 Jbeta primers. Clones were read by immunoSEQ multiplex PCR, and TCRdb kept only the in-frame ones, dropping some. Its table lists about 130,000 clones. Whole-study results and caveats: Three of the chains that were CMV-associated were confirmed in vitro to be specific for CMV antigens.

Sequenced input: PBMCs. The clonotype comes from a man aged 25 to 45 in good health and CMV-seronegative. The chain joins TRBV7-9 to TRBJ2-7; 7 bases agree with TRBD2. The CDR3 nucleotides read TGTGCCAGCACCTGGGGGGGAAATATCGTAGCCTACGAGCAGTACTTC. Translation gives CASTWGGNIVAYEQYF.